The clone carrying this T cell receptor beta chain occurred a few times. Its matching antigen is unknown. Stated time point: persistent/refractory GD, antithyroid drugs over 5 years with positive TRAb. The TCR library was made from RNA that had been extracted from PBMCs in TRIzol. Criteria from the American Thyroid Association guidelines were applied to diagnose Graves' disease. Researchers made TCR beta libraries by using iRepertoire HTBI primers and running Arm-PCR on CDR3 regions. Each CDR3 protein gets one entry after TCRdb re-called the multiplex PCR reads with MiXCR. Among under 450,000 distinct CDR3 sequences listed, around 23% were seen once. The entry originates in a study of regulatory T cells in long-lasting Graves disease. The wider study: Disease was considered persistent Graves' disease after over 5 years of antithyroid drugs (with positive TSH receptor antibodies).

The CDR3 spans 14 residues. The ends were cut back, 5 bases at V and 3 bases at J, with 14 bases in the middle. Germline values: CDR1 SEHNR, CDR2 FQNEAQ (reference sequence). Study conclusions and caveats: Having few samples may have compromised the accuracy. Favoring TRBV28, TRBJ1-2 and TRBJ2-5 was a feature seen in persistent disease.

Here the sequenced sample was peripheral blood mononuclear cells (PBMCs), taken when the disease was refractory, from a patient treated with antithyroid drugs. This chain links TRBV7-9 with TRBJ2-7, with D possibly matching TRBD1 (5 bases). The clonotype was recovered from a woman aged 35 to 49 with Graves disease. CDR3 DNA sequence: TGTGCCAGCAGCCCAGACAGAGGTTACTACGAGCAGTACTTC. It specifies CASSPDRGYYEQYF.